Detailed here is one T cell receptor beta chain. Its matching antigen is unknown. Assay used: immunoSEQ multiplex PCR; TCRdb lists only in-frame clones, some missing. The sample shows about 140,000 clones, just under 95% of them seen only once. The CDR3 runs to 17 residues. Trimming took 4 bases from V and 0 from J; bases not matched to a gene: 10. Germline values: CDR1 SGHNT, CDR2 YYREEE (reference sequence). This sample is drawn from a study of T cell responses to AZD1222 COVID-19 vaccine. Study-wide results and caveats: Repertoires were obtained solely post-peak T cell response. Just a handful of people given AZD1222 tested seropositive at baseline. Donors were chiefly white British, with a greater number of females, and clonal diversity was perhaps underestimated. Unmutated variant regions reportedly attract nearly half of all spike-specific TCRs.

V is TRBV5-4 and J is TRBJ1-5; TRBD1 matches at 7 bases. The source of this sequence is an adult in good health. Sequences were derived from peripheral blood, sampled on day 0 of AZD1222 vaccination. CDR3 DNA: TGTGCCAGCAGCGTACAGGGGTTGGGGTATAGCAATCAGCCCCAGCATTTT. It yields the protein CASSVQGLGYSNQPQHF.